The entry that follows covers one TCR beta chain sequence. What it binds is not known. The PCR contained 60 Vbeta and 13 Jbeta primers. The table came from immunoSEQ multiplex PCR; TCRdb's copy has only in-frame clones and leaves some out. The table shows tens of thousands of clones, with about 77% occurring only once. The entry originates in a study of cytomegalovirus exposure and HLA in healthy donors. Overall study findings and caveats: A later analysis linked a missense variant in DCLRE1C to the trimming of TCR beta V and J genes. Presence/absence analyses took donor sequencing depth as roughly uniform.

Sequences were obtained from PBMCs. The clonotype originates from a man younger than 40 in good health and CMV-seropositive.

CDR3 residues: CASSYSGTASSYEQYF. In DNA, the CDR3 is TGTGCCAGCAGTTACTCCGGGACAGCGAGCTCCTACGAGCAGTACTTC. The rearrangement uses TRBV6-5 and TRBJ2-5; 7 nucleotides agree with TRBD1. The J call could be wrong; TRBJ2-7 is a better fit for the DNA end. The CDR3 has 16 amino acids. Germline V lookup: CDR1 MNHEY, CDR2 SVGAGI.